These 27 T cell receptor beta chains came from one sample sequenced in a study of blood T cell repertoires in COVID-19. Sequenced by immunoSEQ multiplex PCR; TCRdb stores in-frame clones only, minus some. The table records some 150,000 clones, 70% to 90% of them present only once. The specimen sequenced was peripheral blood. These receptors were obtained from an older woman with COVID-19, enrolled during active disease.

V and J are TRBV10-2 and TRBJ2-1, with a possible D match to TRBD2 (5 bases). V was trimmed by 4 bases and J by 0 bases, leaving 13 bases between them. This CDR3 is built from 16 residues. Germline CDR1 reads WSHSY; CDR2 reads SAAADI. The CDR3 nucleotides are TGCGCCAGCAGTGGGAGCAAAGGGAGCTCCTACAATGAGCAGTTCTTC. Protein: CASSGSKGSSYNEQFF.

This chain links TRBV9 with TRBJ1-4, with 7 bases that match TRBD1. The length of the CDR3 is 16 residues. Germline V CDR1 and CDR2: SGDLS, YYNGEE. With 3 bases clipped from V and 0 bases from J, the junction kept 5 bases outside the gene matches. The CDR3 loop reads CASSGTGAATNEKLFF. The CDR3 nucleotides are TGTGCCAGCAGCGGAACAGGGGCTGCAACTAATGAAAAACTGTTTTTT.

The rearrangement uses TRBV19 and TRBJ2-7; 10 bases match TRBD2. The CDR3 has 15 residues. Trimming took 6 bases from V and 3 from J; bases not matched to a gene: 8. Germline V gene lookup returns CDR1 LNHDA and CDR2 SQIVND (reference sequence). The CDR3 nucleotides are TGTGCCAGTAGCCGGGCAGCGGGGGGGATCTACGAGCAGTACTTC. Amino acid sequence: CASSRAAGGIYEQYF.

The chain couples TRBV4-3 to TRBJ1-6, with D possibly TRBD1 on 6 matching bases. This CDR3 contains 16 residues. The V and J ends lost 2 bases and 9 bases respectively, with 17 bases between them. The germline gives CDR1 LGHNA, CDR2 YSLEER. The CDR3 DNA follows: TGCGCCAGCAGCCAAACCCCCGTGGGGGCGCGTTCACCCCTCCACTTT. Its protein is CASSQTPVGARSPLHF.

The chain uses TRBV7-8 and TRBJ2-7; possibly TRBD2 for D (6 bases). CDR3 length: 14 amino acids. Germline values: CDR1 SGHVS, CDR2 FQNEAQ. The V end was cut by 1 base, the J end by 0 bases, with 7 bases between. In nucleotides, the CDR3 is TGTGCCAGCAGCTTAGGGGGGGTCTCCTACGAGCAGTACTTC. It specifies CASSLGGVSYEQYF.

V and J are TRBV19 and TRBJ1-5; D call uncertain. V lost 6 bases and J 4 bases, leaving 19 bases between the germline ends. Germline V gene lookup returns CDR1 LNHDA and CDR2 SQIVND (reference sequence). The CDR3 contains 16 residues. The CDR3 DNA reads TGTGCCAGTAGCCCTTCGGAGGTATGGGAAAATCAGCCCCAGCATTTT. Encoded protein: CASSPSEVWENQPQHF. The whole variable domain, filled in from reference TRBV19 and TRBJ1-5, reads DGGITQSPKYLFRKEGQNVTLSCEQNLNHDAMYWYRQDPGQGLRLIYYSQIVNDFQKGDIAEGYSVSREKKESFPLTVTSAQKNPTAFYLCASSPSEVWENQPQHFGDGTRLSIL.

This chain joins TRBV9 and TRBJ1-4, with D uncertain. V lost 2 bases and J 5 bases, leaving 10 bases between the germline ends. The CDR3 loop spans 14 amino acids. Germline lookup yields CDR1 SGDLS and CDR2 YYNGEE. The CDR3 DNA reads TGTGCCAGCAGCGTCACCAGCGAGAATGAAAAACTGTTTTTT. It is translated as CASSVTSENEKLFF.

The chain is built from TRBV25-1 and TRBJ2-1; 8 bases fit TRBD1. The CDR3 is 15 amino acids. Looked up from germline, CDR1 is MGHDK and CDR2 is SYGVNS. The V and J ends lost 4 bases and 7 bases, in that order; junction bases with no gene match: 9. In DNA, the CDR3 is TGTGCCAGCAGTGCTGAGACAGGGGCTCCAAATGAGCAGTTCTTC. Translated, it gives CASSAETGAPNEQFF.

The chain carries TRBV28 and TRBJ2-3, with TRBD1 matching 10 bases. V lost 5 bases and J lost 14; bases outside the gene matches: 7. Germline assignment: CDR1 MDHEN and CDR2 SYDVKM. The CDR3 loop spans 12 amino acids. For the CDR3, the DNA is TGTGCCAGCAGTCCTCGGGACAGGGGCCCGTATTTT. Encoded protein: CASSPRDRGPYF.

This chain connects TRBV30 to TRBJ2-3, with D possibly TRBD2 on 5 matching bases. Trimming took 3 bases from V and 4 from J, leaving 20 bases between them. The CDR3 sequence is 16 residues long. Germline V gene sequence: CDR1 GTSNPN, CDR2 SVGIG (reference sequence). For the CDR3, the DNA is TGTGCCTGGAGCGGCCTCACCGGGAATATACCAGATACGCAGTATTTT. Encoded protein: CAWSGLTGNIPDTQYF.

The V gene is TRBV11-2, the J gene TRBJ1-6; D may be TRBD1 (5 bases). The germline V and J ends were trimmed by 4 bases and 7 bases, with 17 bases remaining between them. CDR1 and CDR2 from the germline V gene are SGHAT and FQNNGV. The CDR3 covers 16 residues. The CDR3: CASSSISGGGNSPLHF. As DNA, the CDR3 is TGTGCCAGCAGCTCCATCAGTGGGGGAGGCAATTCACCCCTCCACTTT.

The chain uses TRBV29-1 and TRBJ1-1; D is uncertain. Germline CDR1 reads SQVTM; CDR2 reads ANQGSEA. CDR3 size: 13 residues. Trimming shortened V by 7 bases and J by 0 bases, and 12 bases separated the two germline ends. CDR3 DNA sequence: TGCAGCGCTTCGACATCCATGAACACTGAAGCTTTCTTT. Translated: CSASTSMNTEAFF.

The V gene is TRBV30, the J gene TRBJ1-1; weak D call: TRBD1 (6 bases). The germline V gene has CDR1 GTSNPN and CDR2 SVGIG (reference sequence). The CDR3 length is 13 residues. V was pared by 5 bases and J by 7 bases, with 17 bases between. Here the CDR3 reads CAWGEQGGLEAFF. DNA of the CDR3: TGTGCCTGGGGGGAACAGGGAGGGCTTGAAGCTTTCTTT. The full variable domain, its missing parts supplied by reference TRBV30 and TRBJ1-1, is SQTIHQWPATLVQPVGSPLSLECTVEGTSNPNLYWYRQAAGRGLQLLFYSVGIGQISSEVPQNLSASRPQDRQFILSSKKLLLSDSGFYLCAWGEQGGLEAFFGQGTRLTVV.

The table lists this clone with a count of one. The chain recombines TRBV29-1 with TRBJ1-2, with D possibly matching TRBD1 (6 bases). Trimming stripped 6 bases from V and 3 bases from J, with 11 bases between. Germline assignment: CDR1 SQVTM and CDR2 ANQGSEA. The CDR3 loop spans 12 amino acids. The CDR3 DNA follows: TGCAGCGTCAGGGACATAGACTATGGCTACACCTTC. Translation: CSVRDIDYGYTF.

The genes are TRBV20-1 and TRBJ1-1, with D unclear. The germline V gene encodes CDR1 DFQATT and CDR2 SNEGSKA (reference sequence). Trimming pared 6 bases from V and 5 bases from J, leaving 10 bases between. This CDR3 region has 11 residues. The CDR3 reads CSAGWETEAFF. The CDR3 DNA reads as TGCAGTGCGGGGTGGGAGACTGAAGCTTTCTTT.

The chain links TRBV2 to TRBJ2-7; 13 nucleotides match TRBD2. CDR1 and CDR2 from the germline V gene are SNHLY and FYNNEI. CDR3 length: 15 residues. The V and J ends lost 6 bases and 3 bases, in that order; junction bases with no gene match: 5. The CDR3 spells CASSGLAGDHYEQYF. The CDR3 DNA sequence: TGTGCCAGCAGCGGACTAGCGGGGGACCACTACGAGCAGTACTTC.

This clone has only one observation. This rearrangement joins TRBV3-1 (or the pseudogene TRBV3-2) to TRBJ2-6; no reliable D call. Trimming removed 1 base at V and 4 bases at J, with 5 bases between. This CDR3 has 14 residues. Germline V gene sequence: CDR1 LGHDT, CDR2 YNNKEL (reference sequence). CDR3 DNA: TGTGCCAGCAGCCAAGGGCGGGGGGCCAACGTCCTGACTTTC. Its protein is CASSQGRGANVLTF.

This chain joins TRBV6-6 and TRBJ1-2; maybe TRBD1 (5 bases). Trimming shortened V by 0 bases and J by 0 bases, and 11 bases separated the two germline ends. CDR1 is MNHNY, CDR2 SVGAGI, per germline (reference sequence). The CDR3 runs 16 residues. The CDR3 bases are TGTGCCAGCAGTTACTCGAACCAGGGTTCTAACTATGGCTACACCTTC. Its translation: CASSYSNQGSNYGYTF.

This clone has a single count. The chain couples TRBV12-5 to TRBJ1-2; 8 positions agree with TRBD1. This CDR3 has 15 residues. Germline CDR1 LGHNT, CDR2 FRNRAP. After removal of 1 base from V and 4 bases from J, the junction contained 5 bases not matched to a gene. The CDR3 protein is CASGLAPTGVYGYTF. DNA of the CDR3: TGTGCTAGTGGTTTGGCCCCGACAGGGGTCTATGGCTACACCTTC. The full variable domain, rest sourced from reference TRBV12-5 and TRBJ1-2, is DARVTQTPRHKVTEMGQEVTMRCQPILGHNTVFWYRQTMMQGLELLAYFRNRAPLDDSGMPKDRFSAEMPDATLATLKIQPSEPRDSAVYFCASGLAPTGVYGYTFGSGTRLTVV.

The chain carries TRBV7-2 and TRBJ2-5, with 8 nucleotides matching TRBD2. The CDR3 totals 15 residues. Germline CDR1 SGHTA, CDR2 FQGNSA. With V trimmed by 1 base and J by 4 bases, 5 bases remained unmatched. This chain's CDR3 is CASSLDLGLAETQYF. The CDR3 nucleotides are TGTGCCAGCAGCTTAGATTTAGGACTAGCAGAGACCCAGTACTTC.

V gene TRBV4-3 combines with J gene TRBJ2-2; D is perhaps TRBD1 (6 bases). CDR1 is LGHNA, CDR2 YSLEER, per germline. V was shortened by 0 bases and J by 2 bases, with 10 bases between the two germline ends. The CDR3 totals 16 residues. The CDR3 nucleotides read TGCGCCAGCAGCCAAGACAGGGGTCCTAACACCGGGGAGCTGTTTTTT. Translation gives CASSQDRGPNTGELFF.

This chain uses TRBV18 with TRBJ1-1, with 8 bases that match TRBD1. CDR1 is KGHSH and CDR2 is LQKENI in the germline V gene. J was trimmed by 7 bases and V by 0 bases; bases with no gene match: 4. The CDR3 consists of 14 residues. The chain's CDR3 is CASSPPDRALEAFF. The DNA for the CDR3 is TGTGCCAGCTCACCACCGGACAGGGCCCTTGAAGCTTTCTTT.

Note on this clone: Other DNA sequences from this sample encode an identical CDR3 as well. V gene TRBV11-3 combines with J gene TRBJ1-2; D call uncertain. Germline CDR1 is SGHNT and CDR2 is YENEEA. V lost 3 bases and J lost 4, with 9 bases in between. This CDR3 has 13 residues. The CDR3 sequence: CASSLDRGYGYTF. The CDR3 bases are TGTGCCAGCAGCTTGGATCGAGGCTATGGCTACACCTTC.

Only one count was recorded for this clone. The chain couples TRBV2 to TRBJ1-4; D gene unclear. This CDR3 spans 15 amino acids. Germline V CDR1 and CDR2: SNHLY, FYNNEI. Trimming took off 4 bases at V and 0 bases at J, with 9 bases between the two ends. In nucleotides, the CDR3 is TGTGCCAGCAGTGGCCTCTATGCAACTAATGAAAAACTGTTTTTT. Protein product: CASSGLYATNEKLFF.

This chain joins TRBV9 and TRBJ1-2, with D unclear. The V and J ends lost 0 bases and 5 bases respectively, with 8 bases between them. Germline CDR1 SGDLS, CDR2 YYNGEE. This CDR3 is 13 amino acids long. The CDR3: CASSVGESYGYTF. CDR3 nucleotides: TGTGCCAGCAGCGTAGGAGAATCATATGGCTACACCTTC.

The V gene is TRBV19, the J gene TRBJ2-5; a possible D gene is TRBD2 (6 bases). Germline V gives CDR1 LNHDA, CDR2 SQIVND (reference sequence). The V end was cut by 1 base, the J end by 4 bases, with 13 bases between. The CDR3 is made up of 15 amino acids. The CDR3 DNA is TGTGCCAGTAGTATAGGATCGGGGGAGCGAGAGACCCAGTACTTC. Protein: CASSIGSGERETQYF.

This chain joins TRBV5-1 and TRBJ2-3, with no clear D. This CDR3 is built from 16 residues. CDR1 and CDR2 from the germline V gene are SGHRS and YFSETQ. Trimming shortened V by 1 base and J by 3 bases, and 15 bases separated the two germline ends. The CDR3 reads CASSLRVQAGTDTQYF. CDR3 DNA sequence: TGCGCCAGCAGCTTGCGTGTCCAAGCAGGTACAGATACGCAGTATTTT.